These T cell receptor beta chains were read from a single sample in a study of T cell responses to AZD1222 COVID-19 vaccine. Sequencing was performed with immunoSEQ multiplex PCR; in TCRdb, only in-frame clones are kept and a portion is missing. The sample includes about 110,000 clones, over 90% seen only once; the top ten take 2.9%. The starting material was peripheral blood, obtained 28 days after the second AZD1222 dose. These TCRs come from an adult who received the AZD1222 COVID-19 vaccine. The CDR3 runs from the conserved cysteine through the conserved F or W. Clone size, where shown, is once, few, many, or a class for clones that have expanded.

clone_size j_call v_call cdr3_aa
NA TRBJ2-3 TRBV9 CASSGPVTSGGNPSTDTQYF
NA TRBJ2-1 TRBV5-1 CASHTAGEQFF
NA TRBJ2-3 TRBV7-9 CASSSPGRSTDTQYF
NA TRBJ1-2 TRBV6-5 CAGLGQNYGYTF
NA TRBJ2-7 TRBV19 CASSHRDSYEQYF
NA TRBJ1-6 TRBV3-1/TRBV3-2 CASSHGTLSYNSPLHF
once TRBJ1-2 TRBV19 CASSSTGFSYGYTF
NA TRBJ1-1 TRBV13 CASTLRRQAIMNTEAFF
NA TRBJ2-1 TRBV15 CATSRASGTPYNEQFF
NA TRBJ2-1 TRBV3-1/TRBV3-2 CASSHPGTSGHNEQFF
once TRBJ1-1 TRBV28 CASSLLGQSAWAFF
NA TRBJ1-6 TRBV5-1 CASSLDRGNSPLHF
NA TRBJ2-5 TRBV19 CASSRQGAQETQYF
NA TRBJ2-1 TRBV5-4 CASSRGQTGSEQFF
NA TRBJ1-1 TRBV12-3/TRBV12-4 CASSLRLNTEAFF
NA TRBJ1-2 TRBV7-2 CASRHPGQGAQYGYTF
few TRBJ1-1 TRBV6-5 CASSELGEPFF
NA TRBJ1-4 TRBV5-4 CASSSQVENEKLFF
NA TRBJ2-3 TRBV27 CASRTGPYTQYF